The 15 T cell receptor beta chains reported below all come from one sample, sequenced in a study of Ad26.COV2.S vaccination and SARS-CoV-2 variants. Some clones are missing from TCRdb's copy, which holds only in-frame ones; the method was immunoSEQ multiplex PCR. This table holds around 400,000 clones, 90% found once. This sample's treatment: about 20 received Ad26.COV2.S at low or high dose, single or two shots; five or six received placebo; per-sample allocation not given. Day 63 after the first injection of vaccine or placebo was the sampling time. Material: peripheral blood, obtained in a trial of Ad26.COV2.S vaccine versus placebo. Source of these receptors: a person aged 18-65 years who received the Ad26.COV2.S COVID-19 vaccine or a placebo.

This clone was picked up one time. The chain joins TRBV15 to TRBJ2-5, with 13 bases lining up with TRBD2. V gave up 0 bases and J gave up 4 bases; unmatched junction bases: 5. The CDR3 contains 17 residues. The germline V gene encodes CDR1 LNHNV and CDR2 YYDKDF (reference sequence). The CDR3 protein is CATSRDLLAGGGETQYF. CDR3 bases: TGTGCCACCAGCAGAGACTTACTAGCGGGAGGGGGAGAGACCCAGTACTTC.

The chain links TRBV30 to TRBJ2-2, with 7 bases fitting TRBD2. With 1 base clipped from V and 7 bases from J, the junction kept 0 bases outside the gene matches. Germline values: CDR1 GTSNPN, CDR2 SVGIG (reference sequence). This CDR3 is built from 12 residues. The CDR3, as DNA: TGTGCCTGGAGTGCGGGGGGCGGGGAGCTGTTTTTT. This gives the protein CAWSAGGGELFF.

This clone was detected only a few times. The chain carries TRBV28 and TRBJ1-5; 7 bases align to TRBD1. Trimming at V came to 2 bases and at J to 7 bases, leaving 2 bases not matched to a gene. The CDR3 runs to 13 residues. Germline CDR1 and CDR2: MDHEN and SYDVKM. CDR3 sequence: CASSLDRVQPQHF. The CDR3 nucleotides read TGTGCCAGCAGTTTAGACAGGGTCCAGCCCCAGCATTTT.

The chain couples TRBV30 to TRBJ2-1; 10 bases map to TRBD2. Germline trimming cut 3 bases from V and 8 bases from J; bases unmatched to any gene: 10. Germline V gene sequence: CDR1 GTSNPN, CDR2 SVGIG (reference sequence). CDR3 length equals 15 residues. CDR3 sequence: CAWRRGLAGADEQFF. The CDR3 coding sequence is TGTGCCTGGAGGAGAGGGCTAGCGGGGGCTGATGAGCAGTTCTTC. The full variable domain, with the rest looked up from reference TRBV30 and TRBJ2-1, is SQTIHQWPATLVQPVGSPLSLECTVEGTSNPNLYWYRQAAGRGLQLLFYSVGIGQISSEVPQNLSASRPQDRQFILSSKKLLLSDSGFYLCAWRRGLAGADEQFFGPGTRLTVL.

This chain links TRBV3-1 (or the pseudogene TRBV3-2) with TRBJ1-2; D may be TRBD1 (5 bases). This CDR3 has 13 residues. Trimming left V 4 bases short and J 2 bases short, with 8 bases between. From germline, CDR1 is LGHDT and CDR2 YNNKEL (reference sequence). In DNA, the CDR3 is TGTGCCAGCAGCCTTGGGGGGAACTATGGCTACACCTTC. It encodes CASSLGGNYGYTF.

The chain combines TRBV7-9 with TRBJ2-1, with TRBD2 identical over 8 bases. The length of the CDR3 is 14 residues. CDR1 and CDR2 (germline): SEHNR, FQNEAQ (reference sequence). V lost 7 bases to trimming and J lost 3 bases; unmatched junction nucleotides: 5. CDR3 sequence: CASIGSGVYNEQFF. CDR3 coding DNA: TGTGCCAGCATTGGTAGCGGGGTCTACAATGAGCAGTTCTTC.

V gene TRBV19 combines with J gene TRBJ2-7, with 8 bases lining up with TRBD2. This CDR3 is built from 15 residues. CDR1 is LNHDA, CDR2 SQIVND, per germline (reference sequence). The V gene end was trimmed by 6 bases and the J gene end by 3 bases; junction bases not matched to a gene: 10. CDR3 sequence (DNA): TGTGCCAGTAGCCTACGGGGGGGACCTAACTACGAGCAGTACTTC. Translating it yields CASSLRGGPNYEQYF.

This clone was counted between two and nine times. The rearrangement joins TRBV18 to TRBJ1-2, with 8 bases fitting TRBD1. V lost 2 bases and J lost 13; bases outside the gene matches: 6. Germline CDR1 KGHSH, CDR2 LQKENI. The CDR3 contains 12 residues. The CDR3 sequence is CASSPGGTGGTF. In DNA form, the CDR3 reads TGTGCCAGCTCACCAGGGGGGACAGGTGGCACCTTC. Full variable domain (missing parts from reference TRBV18 and TRBJ1-2): NAGVMQNPRHLVRRRGQEARLRCSPMKGHSHVYWYRQLPEEGLKFMVYLQKENIIDESGMPKERFSAEFPKEGPSILRIQQVVRGDSAAYFCASSPGGTGGTFGSGTRLTVV.

J is TRBJ2-1 and V is TRBV29-1; D perhaps matches TRBD2 (5 bases). The V gene lost 3 bases and the J gene lost 0 bases, with 9 bases spanning the gap. This CDR3 has 14 amino acids. Germline lookup yields CDR1 SQVTM and CDR2 ANQGSEA. In nucleotides, the CDR3 is TGCAGCGTTGACTTAACTAGCTCCTACAATGAGCAGTTCTTC. As protein: CSVDLTSSYNEQFF.

The chain links TRBV7-9 to TRBJ2-7; 14 nucleotides line up with TRBD2. Germline lookup yields CDR1 SEHNR and CDR2 FQNEAQ (reference sequence). With 4 bases clipped from V and 5 bases from J, the junction kept 13 bases outside the gene matches. The CDR3 runs 18 residues. CDR3: CASSSTGLAGAFFNEQYF. In DNA, the CDR3 is TGTGCCAGCAGCTCGACGGGACTAGCGGGAGCATTTTTCAACGAGCAGTACTTC.

In DNA form, the CDR3 reads TGTGCCAGCAACCCGAACGGCGGAGAGACCCAGTACTTC. Residues: CASNPNGGETQYF. The chain has TRBV2 and TRBJ2-5, with D unclear. This CDR3 region has 13 residues. The germline V gene encodes CDR1 SNHLY and CDR2 FYNNEI. V was pared by 7 bases and J by 4 bases, with 13 bases between.

The V gene is TRBV19, the J gene TRBJ2-7; D gene ambiguous. V lost 3 bases to trimming and J lost 0 bases, with 9 bases between them. The CDR3 is made up of 14 amino acids. Germline-derived CDR1 and CDR2 are LNHDA and SQIVND (reference sequence). As DNA, the CDR3 is TGTGCCAGTAGTATTGTTCCGGGCTCCTACGAGCAGTACTTC. Encoded protein: CASSIVPGSYEQYF.

This CDR3 reads CASSKPGTGNTEAFF. In DNA form, the CDR3 reads TGTGCCAGCAGTAAGCCCGGGACAGGGAACACTGAAGCTTTCTTT. The genes are TRBV6-2 or TRBV6-3 and TRBJ1-1, with 8 bases matching TRBD1. Germline-derived CDR1 and CDR2 are MNHEY and SVGEGT. After removal of 5 bases from V and 1 base from J, the junction contained 6 bases not matched to a gene. The CDR3 has 15 amino acids.

This clone showed up just once. The rearrangement uses TRBV4-3 and TRBJ1-2, with D perhaps TRBD1 (5 bases). Germline assignment: CDR1 LGHNA and CDR2 YSLEER. This CDR3 is 17 amino acids long. V dropped 1 base and J dropped 4 bases, with 19 bases sitting between them. CDR3 in DNA: TGCGCCAGCAGCCAAGTCTGGGGCCAGGGCGTAATCTATGGCTACACCTTC. Amino acids: CASSQVWGQGVIYGYTF.

The CDR3 protein is CASSVVTRVVTGELFF. CDR3 coding DNA: TGTGCCAGCAGCGTAGTGACCAGGGTTGTAACCGGGGAGCTGTTTTTT. The V and J genes are TRBV9 and TRBJ2-2, with D perhaps matching TRBD1 (5 bases). Deletions cut 0 bases from V and 5 bases from J, with 14 bases between. Germline assignment: CDR1 SGDLS and CDR2 YYNGEE. CDR3 length: 16 residues.